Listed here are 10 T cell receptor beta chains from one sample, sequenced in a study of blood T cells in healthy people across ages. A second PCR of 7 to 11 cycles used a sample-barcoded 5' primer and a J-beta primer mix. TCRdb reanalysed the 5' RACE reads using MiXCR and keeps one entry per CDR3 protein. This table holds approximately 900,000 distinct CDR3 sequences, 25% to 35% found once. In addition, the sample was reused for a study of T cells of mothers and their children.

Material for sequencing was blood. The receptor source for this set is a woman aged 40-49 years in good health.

This CDR3 is CASSPVTAANYGYTF. The CDR3 DNA reads TGTGCCAGCAGCCCGGTCACGGCTGCTAACTATGGCTACACCTTC. This chain uses TRBV14 with TRBJ1-2; D unclear. V was clipped by 4 bases and J by 0 bases, with 12 bases between them. Germline V gene lookup returns CDR1 SGHDN and CDR2 FVKESK. CDR3 length: 15 amino acids.

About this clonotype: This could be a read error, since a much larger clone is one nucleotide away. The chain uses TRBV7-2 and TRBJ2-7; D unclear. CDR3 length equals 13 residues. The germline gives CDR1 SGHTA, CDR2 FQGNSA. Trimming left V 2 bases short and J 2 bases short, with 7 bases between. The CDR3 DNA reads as TGTGCCAGCAGCTTAAGGAAAACCTACGAGCAGTACTTC. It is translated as CASSLRKTYEQYF.

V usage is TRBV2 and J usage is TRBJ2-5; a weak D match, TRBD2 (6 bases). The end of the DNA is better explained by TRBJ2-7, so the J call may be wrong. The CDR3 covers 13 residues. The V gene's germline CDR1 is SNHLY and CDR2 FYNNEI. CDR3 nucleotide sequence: TGTGCCACTCAATCCGGGGGTACCAACGAGCAGTACTTC. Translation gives CATQSGGTNEQYF.

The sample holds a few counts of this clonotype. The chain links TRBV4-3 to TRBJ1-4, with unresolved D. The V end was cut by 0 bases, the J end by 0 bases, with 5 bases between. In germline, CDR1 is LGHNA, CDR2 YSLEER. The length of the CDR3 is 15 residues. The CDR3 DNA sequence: TGCGCCAGCAGCCAAGAGAGAGCAACTAATGAAAAACTGTTTTTT. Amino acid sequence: CASSQERATNEKLFF.

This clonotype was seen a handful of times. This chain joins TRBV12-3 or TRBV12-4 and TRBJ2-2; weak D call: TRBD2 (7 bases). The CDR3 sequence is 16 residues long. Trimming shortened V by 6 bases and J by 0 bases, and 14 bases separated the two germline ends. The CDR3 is CASSRGGGANTGELFF. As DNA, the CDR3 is TGTGCCAGCAGCAGGGGTGGGGGGGCGAACACCGGGGAGCTGTTTTTT.

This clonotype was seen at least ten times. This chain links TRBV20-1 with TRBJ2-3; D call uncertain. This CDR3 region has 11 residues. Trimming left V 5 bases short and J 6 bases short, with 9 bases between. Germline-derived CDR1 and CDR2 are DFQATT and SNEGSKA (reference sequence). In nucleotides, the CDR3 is TGCAGTGCTTACCCAGGTGATACGCAGTATTTT. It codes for CSAYPGDTQYF.

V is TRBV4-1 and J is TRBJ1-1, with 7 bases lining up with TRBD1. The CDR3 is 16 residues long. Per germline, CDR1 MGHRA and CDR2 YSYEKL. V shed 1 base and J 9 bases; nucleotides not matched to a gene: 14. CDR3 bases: TGCGCCAGCAGCCAAGGACCGCAGGGGGGTCGGGGAAAAGCTTTCTTT. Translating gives CASSQGPQGGRGKAFF.

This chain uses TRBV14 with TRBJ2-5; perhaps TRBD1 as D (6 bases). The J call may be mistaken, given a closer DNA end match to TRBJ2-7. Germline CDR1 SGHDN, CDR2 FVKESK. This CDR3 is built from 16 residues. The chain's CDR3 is CASSQGNGQRPFEQYF. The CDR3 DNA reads TGTGCCAGCAGCCAAGGGAACGGACAGAGACCCTTCGAGCAGTACTTC.

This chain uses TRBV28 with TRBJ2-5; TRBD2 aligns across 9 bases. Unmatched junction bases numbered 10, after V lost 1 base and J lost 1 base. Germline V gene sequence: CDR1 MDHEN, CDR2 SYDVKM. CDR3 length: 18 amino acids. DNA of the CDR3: TGTGCCAGCAGTTTATACTCCTTACTAGCGGGTCGCCAAGAGACCCAGTACTTC. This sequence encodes CASSLYSLLAGRQETQYF.

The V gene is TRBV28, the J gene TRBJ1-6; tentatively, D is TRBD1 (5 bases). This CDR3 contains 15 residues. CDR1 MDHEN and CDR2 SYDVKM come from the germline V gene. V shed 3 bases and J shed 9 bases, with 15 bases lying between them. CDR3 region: CASSLSQGDFSPLHF. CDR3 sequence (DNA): TGTGCCAGCAGTTTGTCGCAGGGTGATTTTTCACCCCTCCACTTT.